The TCR beta chain described here comes from a study of blood T cell repertoires in COVID-19. Study-level information: In each case, the material was cDNA or gDNA derived from T cells, B-cell-depleted T cells, or PBMCs.

This CDR3 is built from 14 residues. From germline, CDR1 is MNHEY and CDR2 SMNVEV (reference sequence). V shed 10 bases and J shed 4 bases, with 19 bases lying between them. How the authors handled the data: Estimates of nucleated cell counts were drawn from the amplification of reference gene primers. Here immunoSEQ multiplex PCR was the method, and the copy in TCRdb shows in-frame clones only, minus some. That table is the source of V, J and clone size, and D and trimming were worked out from the DNA. The table includes under 300,000 clones, 88% detected once. V and J are TRBV27 and TRBJ1-2; a possible D gene is TRBD1 (5 bases). This TCR came from a middle-aged woman who had recovered from COVID-19. The specimen sequenced was peripheral blood. The CDR3 region is CATGVAGNLYGYTF. CDR3 in DNA: TGTGCCACGGGGGTGGCGGGGAACCTCTATGGCTACACCTTC.